This TCR beta chain was retrieved from a study of monozygotic twins with inflammatory bowel disease (dated by TCRdb to the late 2010s). For context, the study as a whole: In total, approximately 28 monozygotic twin pairs made up the full study: 19 Danish pairs, all IBD-discordant, plus nine German pairs, of which four were IBD-concordant and five were IBD-discordant. Each individual had, on average, about 151 000 unique TCRalpha sequences and 181 000 unique TCRbeta sequences available for analysis. The search for disease-associated traits relied mainly on comparing, within discordant pairs, IBD patients with their genetically identical healthy co-twins. On the study overall, not on this receptor specifically: A decrease in TCRbeta repertoire diversity, as measured by inverse Simpson index, was observed in IBD patients compared with their healthy co-twins. No single strong signal or clonotype linked to IBD turned up in the results, so the idea that one exists was not supported. Background noise and inter-individual variability may have been introduced into the repertoires by the differing immunosuppressive treatments among patients. Compared with healthy twins, IBD patients shared fewer clonotypes with other individuals, and the difference was most pronounced in patients with signs of disease activity. Repertoire similarity did not differ between concordant and discordant twins, which could be due to limited statistical power. The analysis was unable to tell apart different T cell subtypes.

From its cysteine to its phenylalanine, the CDR3 spans 14 amino acids. No DNA is listed. Sequences SGHDT (CDR1) and YYEEEE (CDR2) are obtained from the germline V gene. Worth noting for this clonotype: The antigen it recognizes is unknown.

Preparation of the library involved 5' RACE. For each TCR library, approximately 3.5 ug of total RNA was used. cDNA was synthesized with SMARTScribe reverse transcriptase in eight separate reactions per sample. During cDNA synthesis, template switching was used to introduce unique molecular identifiers that contained a 6-nucleotide sample barcode. Amplification of TCRalpha and TCRbeta cDNA involved two nested PCRs of 16 and 9 cycles, and each PCR was followed by bead purification. Before amplification, the cDNA was treated with uracil DNA-glycosylase and purified using the QIAquick PCR purification kit. In the second PCR, Illumina TruSeq-compatible adapters and sample-specific barcodes were added. Library quality and concentration were assessed using TapeStation and Qubit, and about 5.2 ng of each library was pooled. Sequencing of the pooled libraries was done on an Illumina HiSeq2500 single-index Rapid Run using custom sequencing primers and 2 x 100 bp reads. In the original analysis: MiGEC version 1.2.6 was used for UMI-based consensus assembly to correct PCR and sequencing errors. V(D)J alignment, clonotype assembly and CDR3 extraction were performed with MiXCR version 2.1.1. Normalisation of gene usage, clonotype sharing and MAIT/NKT TCR abundance was achieved by analysing the top 1000, 10 000 and 20 000 clonotypes per sample. After downsampling to 27 000 UMIs, diversity was calculated as the inverse Simpson index using the vegan R package. Statistical testing used paired Mann-Whitney U tests on the discordant twin pairs and applied Benjamini-Hochberg correction for multiple testing. After TCRdb reprocessed the reads, each CDR3 protein sequence was kept as one row, without DNA. These V and J calls rely on TCRdb rather than the paper's analysis. The sample table gives about 110,000 distinct CDR3 sequences. The ten largest clonotypes hold under 15% of the sample.

From each donor, a roughly 2.3 ml peripheral blood sample was drawn into PAXgene tubes and stored at -80 degrees C. Without T cell sorting, total RNA was isolated from whole blood using the PAXgene blood miRNA kit on an automated QIAcube. Peripheral blood from monozygotic twin pairs, either concordant or discordant for inflammatory bowel disease, underwent deep TCRalpha and TCRbeta repertoire profiling that used unique molecular barcoding. For every twin pair, smoking habits were documented, and each individual was categorised as a current, former or never smoker. Material: blood. The rearrangement joined TRBV5-6 to TRBJ2-7; lacking DNA, the TRBD1 call made by TCRdb goes unchecked. This TCR was sampled from a human donor with ulcerative colitis or Crohn's disease, or a healthy co-twin of an affected twin (not recorded which). The CDR3 region: CASSLPTGSGEQYF.